This T cell receptor beta chain was sequenced during a study of cytomegalovirus exposure and HLA in healthy donors. In the study overall: Around 85 million unique TCR sequences came from HLA-typed donors in an early release.

Researchers ran the PCR with 60 Vbeta and 13 Jbeta primers. Repertoires were generated with immunoSEQ multiplex PCR, while TCRdb's copy carries only in-frame clones and drops some. Here the sample table reports 130,000 or so clones. Comment on this clone: The antigen is undetermined.

The CDR3 spans 14 residues. The V end was cut by 4 bases, the J end by 2 bases, with 9 bases between. The germline gives CDR1 MNHNS, CDR2 SASEGT. The donors gave bone marrow, and they were healthy. Study-wide results and caveats: The only immune exposure information that was available was CMV serostatus. Among TCR sequences, most were rare, though some public TCRs appeared in many donors.

The J gene is TRBJ1-3, the V gene TRBV6-1; a weak D match, TRBD1 (6 bases). Sequenced: PBMCs. The receptor was isolated from a woman between 18 and 30 years old in good health and CMV-seronegative. CDR3 loop: CASSVGQTGNTIYF. CDR3 nucleotides: TGTGCCAGCAGTGTTGGACAGACTGGAAACACCATATATTTT.